This T cell receptor beta chain derives from a study of Ad26.COV2.S vaccination and SARS-CoV-2 variants. Between the trimmed V and J ends, which lost 4 bases and 10 bases, there was a span of 14 bases. CDR3 size: 12 residues. Germline V lookup: CDR1 SGHNT, CDR2 YYREEE (reference sequence). Described treatment: 15 to 20 received Ad26.COV2.S at low or high dose, single or two shots; roughly five received placebo; per-sample allocation not given. After the first vaccine or placebo injection, samples were drawn on day 63. The shot given was an Ad26 vector that makes Wuhan-strain SARS-CoV-2 spike. The protocol was immunoSEQ multiplex PCR, while the TCRdb copy is restricted to in-frame clones and leaves out a portion. The sample shows roughly 450,000 clones, 80% to 95% of them seen only once.

This receptor was identified in a person between 18 and 59 years old who received the Ad26.COV2.S COVID-19 vaccine or a placebo. Sequencing was performed on peripheral blood, taken in a trial of Ad26.COV2.S vaccine versus placebo. The chain is built from TRBV5-4 and TRBJ1-1; D not resolved. The CDR3 DNA sequence: TGTGCCAGCAGCATTAACTACGACCGAGCTTTCTTT. It encodes CASSINYDRAFF. Using reference TRBV5-4 and TRBJ1-1 for the parts outside the CDR3, the full variable domain is ETGVTQSPTHLIKTRGQQVTLRCSSQSGHNTVSWYQQALGQGPQFIFQYYREEENGRGNFPPRFSGLQFPNYSSELNVNALELDDSALYLCASSINYDRAFFGQGTRLTVV.